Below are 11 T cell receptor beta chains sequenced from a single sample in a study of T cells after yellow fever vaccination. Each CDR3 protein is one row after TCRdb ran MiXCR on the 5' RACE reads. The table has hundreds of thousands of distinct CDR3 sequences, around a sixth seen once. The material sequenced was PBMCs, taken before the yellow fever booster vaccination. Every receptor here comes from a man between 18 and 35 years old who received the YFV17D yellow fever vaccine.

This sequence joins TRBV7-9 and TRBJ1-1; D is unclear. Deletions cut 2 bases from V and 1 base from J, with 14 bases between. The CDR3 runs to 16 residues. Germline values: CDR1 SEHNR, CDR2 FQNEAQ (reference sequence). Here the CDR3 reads CASSLSAYSTNTEAFF. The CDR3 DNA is TGTGCCAGCAGCTTATCTGCGTATTCTACGAACACTGAAGCTTTCTTT.

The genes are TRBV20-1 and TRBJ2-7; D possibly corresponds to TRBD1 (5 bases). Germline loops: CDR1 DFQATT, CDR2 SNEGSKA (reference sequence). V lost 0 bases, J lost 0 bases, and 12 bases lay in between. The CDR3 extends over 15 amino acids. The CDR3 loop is CSARDLLDNSYEQYF. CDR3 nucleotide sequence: TGCAGTGCTAGAGACTTGTTGGACAACTCCTACGAGCAGTACTTC.

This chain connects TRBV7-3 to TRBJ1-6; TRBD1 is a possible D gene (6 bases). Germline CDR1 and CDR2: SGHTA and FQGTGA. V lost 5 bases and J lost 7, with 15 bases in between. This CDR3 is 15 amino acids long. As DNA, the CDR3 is TGTGCCAGCAGCGAGTCACCCAGGGGAAATTCACCCCTCCACTTT. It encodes CASSESPRGNSPLHF.

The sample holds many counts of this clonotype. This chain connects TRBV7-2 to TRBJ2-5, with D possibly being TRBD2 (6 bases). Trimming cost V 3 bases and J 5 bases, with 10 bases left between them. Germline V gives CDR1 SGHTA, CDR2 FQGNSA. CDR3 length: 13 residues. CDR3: CASSFGRGETQYF. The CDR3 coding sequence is TGTGCCAGCAGCTTCGGACGGGGGGAGACCCAGTACTTC. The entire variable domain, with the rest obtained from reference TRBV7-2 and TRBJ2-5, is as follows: GAGVSQSPSNKVTEKGKDVELRCDPISGHTALYWYRQSLGQGLEFLIYFQGNSAPDKSGLPSDRFSAERTGGSVSTLTIQRTQQEDSAVYLCASSFGRGETQYFGPGTRLLVL.

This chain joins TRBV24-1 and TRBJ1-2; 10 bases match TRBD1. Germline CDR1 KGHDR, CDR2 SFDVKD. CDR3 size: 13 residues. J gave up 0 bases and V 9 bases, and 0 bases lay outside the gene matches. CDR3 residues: CATGQGANYGYTF. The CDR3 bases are TGTGCCACCGGACAGGGGGCTAACTATGGCTACACCTTC.

The CDR3 DNA follows: TGTGCCAGCAGCCGCTTGATCGATGAGCAGTTCTTC. Its translation is CASSRLIDEQFF. V is TRBV5-4 and J is TRBJ2-1; no reliable D call. Germline V gives CDR1 SGHNT, CDR2 YYREEE (reference sequence). CDR3 length equals 12 residues. The V and J ends lost 4 bases and 8 bases respectively, with 10 bases between them.

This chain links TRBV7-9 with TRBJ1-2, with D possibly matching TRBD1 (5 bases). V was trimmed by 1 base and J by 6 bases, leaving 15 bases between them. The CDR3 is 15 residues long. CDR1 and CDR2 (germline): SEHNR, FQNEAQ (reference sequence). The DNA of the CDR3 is TGTGCCAGCAGCTTAGTCGGCCAGGGAGTCGATGGCTACACCTTC. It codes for CASSLVGQGVDGYTF.

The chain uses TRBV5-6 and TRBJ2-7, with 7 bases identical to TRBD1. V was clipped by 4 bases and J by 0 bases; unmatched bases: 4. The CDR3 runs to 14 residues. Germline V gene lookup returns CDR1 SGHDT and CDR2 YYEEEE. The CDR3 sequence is CASSGYRGSYEQYV. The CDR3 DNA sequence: TGTGCCAGCAGCGGGTACAGGGGCTCCTACGAGCAGTACGTC.

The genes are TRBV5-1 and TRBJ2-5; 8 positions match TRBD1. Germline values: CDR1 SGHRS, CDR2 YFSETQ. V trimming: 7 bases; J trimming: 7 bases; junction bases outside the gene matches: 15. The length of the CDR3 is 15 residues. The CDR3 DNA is TGCGCCAGCTATCAGGTCCCAGGGGGCTCTAGGACCCAGTACTTC. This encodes CASYQVPGGSRTQYF.

In DNA form, the CDR3 reads TGTGCCAGCGGTACTAGCGGGGGCCTCAGCTCCTACGAGCAGTACTTC. Translating gives CASGTSGGLSSYEQYF. The gene calls are TRBV6-6 and TRBJ2-7; TRBD2 matches 11 bases. Per germline, CDR1 MNHNY and CDR2 SVGAGI (reference sequence). The V segment lost 8 bases and the J segment 0 bases; nucleotides outside the gene matches: 9. The CDR3 is 16 residues long.

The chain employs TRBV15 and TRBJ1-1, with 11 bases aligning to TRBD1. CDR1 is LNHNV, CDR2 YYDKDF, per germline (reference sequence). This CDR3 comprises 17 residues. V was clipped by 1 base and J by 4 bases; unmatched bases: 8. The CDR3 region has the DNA TGTGCCACCAGCAGAGGCCGGGACAGGGGGACTCCCACTGAAGCTTTCTTT. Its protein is CATSRGRDRGTPTEAFF.